Following are 28 T cell receptor beta chains from one sample sequenced in a study of beta chain features in type 1 diabetes. Expressed TCRB transcripts were sequenced after all isolated RNA was converted to cDNA. Generated by immunoSEQ multiplex PCR, the TCRdb table keeps only in-frame clones and is missing some. The data contain 350,000 or so clones, roughly 21% of them singletons. Sequenced material: naive CD4+ T cells from blood. These receptors were collected from a woman aged 18-29 years in good health.

The chain combines TRBV18 with TRBJ2-7, with D possibly matching TRBD2 (7 bases). Trimming took off 3 bases at V and 7 bases at J, with 10 bases between the two ends. The CDR3 covers 12 residues. Germline V gene data show CDR1 as KGHSH and CDR2 as LQKENI. CDR3 DNA sequence: TGTGCCAGCTCACCCGAGGGGGGGGAGCAGTACTTC. This gives the protein CASSPEGGEQYF.

To note about this clone: The same CDR3 also results from other DNA sequences found in this sample. The rearrangement links TRBV11-2 to TRBJ2-7; TRBD1 aligns across 7 bases. V was pared by 5 bases and J by 0 bases, with 7 bases of the junction left unmatched. The CDR3 is 15 amino acids. CDR1 and CDR2 from the germline V gene are SGHAT and FQNNGV. The CDR3 region has the DNA TGTGCCAGCAGCAGTACAGGGGCGAGCTCCTACGAGCAGTACTTC. It yields the protein CASSSTGASSYEQYF.

The chain links TRBV28 to TRBJ2-1; TRBD2 agrees at 8 bases. V lost 3 bases, J lost 8 bases, and 9 bases stayed unmatched. The CDR3 totals 15 residues. Per germline, CDR1 MDHEN and CDR2 SYDVKM. The CDR3 spells CASSLASGGRDEQFF. The CDR3 nucleotides are TGTGCCAGCAGTTTGGCATCGGGGGGGCGGGATGAGCAGTTCTTC.

This clone has just a few counts. V is TRBV15 and J is TRBJ1-1; D ambiguous. Germline V lookup: CDR1 LNHNV, CDR2 YYDKDF (reference sequence). V shed 0 bases and J shed 4 bases, with 6 bases lying between them. CDR3 length equals 13 residues. The CDR3 is CATSRDEGTEAFF. DNA of the CDR3: TGTGCCACCAGCAGAGATGAGGGCACTGAAGCTTTCTTT.

The chain recombines TRBV30 with TRBJ1-1; unclear D gene. Trimming took off 3 bases at V and 3 bases at J, with 2 bases between the two ends. Germline V gene sequence: CDR1 GTSNPN, CDR2 SVGIG (reference sequence). This CDR3 region has 10 residues. The CDR3 region has the DNA TGTGCCTGGAGCTACACTGAAGCTTTCTTT. Its translation: CAWSYTEAFF.

This chain uses TRBV5-1 with TRBJ2-7; D remains unclear. Germline V gene data show CDR1 as SGHRS and CDR2 as YFSETQ. The CDR3 is 14 amino acids. V lost 4 bases to trimming and J lost 0 bases, with 11 bases between them. CDR3 sequence reads: CASSEQPRSYEQYF. Here the CDR3 DNA reads TGCGCCAGCAGCGAACAGCCTCGCTCCTACGAGCAGTACTTC.

This clone was found a few times. The rearrangement joins TRBV2 to TRBJ1-3; 7 bases are a match to TRBD1. The CDR3 covers 15 residues. The trim removed 6 bases at V and 0 bases at J, leaving 5 bases unmatched. Germline CDR1 SNHLY, CDR2 FYNNEI. The CDR3 DNA is TGTGCCAGCAGGCTCCGGGACAGCTCTGGAAACACCATATATTTT. It specifies CASRLRDSSGNTIYF.

The rearrangement links TRBV9 to TRBJ2-6; 9 bases are shared with TRBD1. J gave up 4 bases and V 5 bases, and 10 bases lay outside the gene matches. The CDR3 spans 17 residues. Looked up from germline, CDR1 is SGDLS and CDR2 is YYNGEE. CDR3 in DNA: TGTGCCAGCAGTTTGGGACAGGGATTCGCCGGGGCCAACGTCCTGACTTTC. Its translation: CASSLGQGFAGANVLTF.

This chain uses TRBV2 with TRBJ2-3; TRBD2 aligns across 11 bases. The CDR3 totals 14 residues. The V gene's germline CDR1 is SNHLY and CDR2 FYNNEI. With 4 bases clipped from V and 5 bases from J, the junction kept 2 bases outside the gene matches. This chain's CDR3 is CASSVGLAVDTQYF. The DNA of the CDR3 is TGTGCCAGCAGTGTGGGACTAGCGGTAGATACGCAGTATTTT. The full variable domain, completed using reference TRBV2 and TRBJ2-3, is EPEVTQTPSHQVTQMGQEVILRCVPISNHLYFYWYRQILGQKVEFLVSFYNNEISEKSEIFDDQFSVERPDGSNFTLKIRSTKLEDSAMYFCASSVGLAVDTQYFGPGTRLTVL.

This clone occurred a few times. The chain couples TRBV7-9 to TRBJ2-6, with no clear D. In germline, CDR1 is SEHNR, CDR2 FQNEAQ (reference sequence). The CDR3 is made up of 16 amino acids. Trimming pared 3 bases from V and 0 bases from J, leaving 9 bases between. The CDR3 DNA is TGTGCCAGCAGCTTCCGTGCCGGCTCTGGGGCCAACGTCCTGACTTTC. As protein: CASSFRAGSGANVLTF. The whole variable domain, remainder taken from reference TRBV7-9 and TRBJ2-6, is DTGVSQNPRHKITKRGQNVTFRCDPISEHNRLYWYRQTLGQGPEFLTYFQNEAQLEKSRLLSDRFSAERPKGSFSTLEIQRTEQGDSAMYLCASSFRAGSGANVLTFGAGSRLTVL.

CDR3 residues: CASSPRQWRRTDTQYF. Written as DNA, the CDR3 is TGTGCCAGCAGCCCGCGACAGTGGCGGCGCACAGATACGCAGTATTTT. V gene TRBV5-6 combines with J gene TRBJ2-3; weak D call: TRBD1 (5 bases). The ends were cut back, 4 bases at V and 1 base at J, with 16 bases in the middle. Germline V gene sequence: CDR1 SGHDT, CDR2 YYEEEE. The CDR3 has 16 residues. Together with reference TRBV5-6 and TRBJ2-3, the CDR3 gives the full variable domain: DAGVTQSPTHLIKTRGQQVTLRCSPKSGHDTVSWYQQALGQGPQFIFQYYEEEERQRGNFPDRFSGHQFPNYSSELNVNALLLGDSALYLCASSPRQWRRTDTQYFGPGTRLTVL.

The rearrangement joins TRBV5-1 to TRBJ1-1; D is unresolved. The CDR3 contains 16 residues. Germline loops: CDR1 SGHRS, CDR2 YFSETQ. Trimming removed 0 bases at V and 4 bases at J, with 16 bases between. CDR3 region: CASSLDPSQRGTEAFF. The CDR3 bases are TGCGCCAGCAGCTTGGACCCAAGTCAACGGGGCACTGAAGCTTTCTTT.

The V call is TRBV15, the J call TRBJ2-5, with TRBD1 as a possible D gene (5 bases). From germline, CDR1 is LNHNV and CDR2 YYDKDF (reference sequence). With 3 bases removed from V and 4 bases from J, the gap between germline ends came to 12 bases. The CDR3 covers 14 residues. The CDR3 DNA is TGTGCCACCAGCAGGGATGGGGCCGGAGAGACCCAGTACTTC. As protein: CATSRDGAGETQYF.

The table lists this clone with a few counts. The chain uses TRBV19 and TRBJ1-5; 7 bases are a match to TRBD1. J gave up 5 bases and V 9 bases, and 10 bases lay outside the gene matches. Per the germline V gene, CDR1 is LNHDA and CDR2 is SQIVND (reference sequence). The CDR3 loop spans 14 amino acids. CDR3 coding DNA: TGTGCCAGCAGGACAGGAGGGCTCCATCAGCCCCAGCATTTT. Encoded protein: CASRTGGLHQPQHF.

This clone was recorded a few times. The J gene is TRBJ2-1, the V gene TRBV11-3, with 10 bases that match TRBD2. V trimming: 9 bases; J trimming: 1 base; junction bases outside the gene matches: 0. CDR1 is SGHNT, CDR2 YENEEA, per germline. The CDR3 is 13 amino acids. The CDR3 DNA is TGTGCCAGTAGCGGGAGGTCCTACAATGAGCAGTTCTTC. Translating it yields CASSGRSYNEQFF.

This clone was detected a few times. The chain has TRBV4-1 and TRBJ1-2; 7 bases fit TRBD1. Per the germline V gene, CDR1 is MGHRA and CDR2 is YSYEKL. The CDR3 has 16 amino acids. After removal of 2 bases from V and 4 bases from J, the junction contained 10 bases not matched to a gene. The CDR3 DNA follows: TGCGCCAGCAGCCAACCTAAACGGGGACAGAGCTATGGCTACACCTTC. Protein sequence: CASSQPKRGQSYGYTF.

The rearrangement joins TRBV4-3 to TRBJ2-1; weak D call: TRBD1 (5 bases). V dropped 8 bases and J dropped 9 bases, with 11 bases sitting between them. Germline-derived CDR1 and CDR2 are LGHNA and YSLEER. The CDR3 contains 11 residues. CDR3 in amino acids: CASQGTGEQFF. In DNA, the CDR3 is TGCGCCAGCCAGGGTACGGGTGAGCAGTTCTTC.

The chain recombines TRBV30 with TRBJ2-7; perhaps TRBD1 as D (6 bases). Per germline, CDR1 GTSNPN and CDR2 SVGIG (reference sequence). The ends were cut back, 2 bases at V and 8 bases at J, with 13 bases in the middle. This CDR3 comprises 12 residues. The CDR3 sequence: CAWSSDRLKQYF. The CDR3 nucleotides read TGTGCCTGGAGTTCCGACAGGTTAAAGCAGTACTTC.

This clone was seen only a few times. The gene calls are TRBV19 and TRBJ1-1, with 8 bases identical to TRBD1. This CDR3 spans 14 amino acids. Germline-derived CDR1 and CDR2 are LNHDA and SQIVND (reference sequence). The ends lost 5 bases at V and 5 bases at J; junction bases unmatched: 7. The CDR3, as DNA: TGTGCCAGTAGTGGTCAGGGGGCAGGGACTGAAGCTTTCTTT. Translated, it gives CASSGQGAGTEAFF.

The chain has TRBV5-5 and TRBJ2-5; 9 bases map to TRBD2. V gave up 3 bases and J gave up 2 bases; unmatched junction bases: 5. The germline gives CDR1 SGHKS, CDR2 YYEKEE (reference sequence). The CDR3 covers 15 residues. This chain's CDR3 is CASSSRTSVQETQYF. CDR3 coding DNA: TGTGCCAGCAGCTCTAGGACTAGCGTTCAAGAGACCCAGTACTTC.

This clone occurred a few times. The V call is TRBV7-9, the J call TRBJ2-1; D is unclear. Germline CDR1 is SEHNR and CDR2 is FQNEAQ (reference sequence). V was trimmed by 5 bases and J by 6 bases, leaving 11 bases between them. The CDR3 covers 13 residues. The CDR3 loop is CASSRTGFNEQFF. As DNA, the CDR3 is TGTGCCAGCAGCAGAACTGGTTTCAATGAGCAGTTCTTC.

This clone was observed a few times. V is TRBV29-1 and J is TRBJ2-5, with 8 bases fitting TRBD1. The J call may be mistaken, given a closer DNA end match to TRBJ2-7. The CDR3 has 13 amino acids. Germline V gives CDR1 SQVTM, CDR2 ANQGSEA. The CDR3 reads CSVVMTGDGEQYF. CDR3 coding DNA: TGCAGCGTTGTCATGACAGGGGATGGCGAGCAGTACTTC.

The chain links TRBV30 to TRBJ1-5; no clear D gene. CDR3 size: 16 residues. Germline V gene data show CDR1 as GTSNPN and CDR2 as SVGIG (reference sequence). V lost 0 bases and J lost 6, with 18 bases in between. The CDR3 reads CAWSVQGGFSGQPQHF. DNA of the CDR3: TGTGCCTGGAGTGTACAAGGAGGGTTTAGCGGTCAGCCCCAGCATTTT.

The genes are TRBV30 and TRBJ1-1, with 9 bases aligning to TRBD1. Per germline, CDR1 GTSNPN and CDR2 SVGIG (reference sequence). The CDR3 has 14 residues. Trimming removed 5 bases from V and 6 bases from J; junction bases left unmatched: 10. The CDR3 nucleotides read TGTGCCTGGGCTGGACAGGGGCGAGGGTCTGAAGCTTTCTTT. It is translated as CAWAGQGRGSEAFF.

The gene calls are TRBV19 and TRBJ1-2; 8 bases agree with TRBD1. The V and J ends lost 4 bases and 0 bases, in that order; junction bases with no gene match: 4. The germline V gene has CDR1 LNHDA and CDR2 SQIVND (reference sequence). The CDR3 is 15 residues long. Here the CDR3 reads CASSTPGGPNYGYTF. Written as DNA, the CDR3 is TGTGCCAGTAGTACTCCAGGGGGCCCTAACTATGGCTACACCTTC.

This clone appeared a few times. The V call is TRBV7-8, the J call TRBJ2-7; TRBD2 matches 7 bases. After removal of 5 bases from V and 1 base from J, the junction contained 8 bases not matched to a gene. Germline CDR1 and CDR2: SGHVS and FQNEAQ. The CDR3 has 15 residues. The CDR3, as DNA: TGTGCCAGCAGCCCAAGAGGACTAGGGTCCTACGAGCAGTACTTC. It specifies CASSPRGLGSYEQYF.

This clone was seen a single time. The CDR3 DNA follows: TGTGCCTGGAGTGTAGGACAGCATGGCTACACCTTC. Protein sequence: CAWSVGQHGYTF. V and J are TRBV30 and TRBJ1-2, with D possibly matching TRBD1 (6 bases). The CDR3 extends over 12 amino acids. Germline V gene lookup returns CDR1 GTSNPN and CDR2 SVGIG (reference sequence). Trimming took off 0 bases at V and 6 bases at J, with 8 bases between the two ends.

This chain connects TRBV5-4 to TRBJ2-7; D is ambiguous. V was pared by 1 base and J by 2 bases, with 7 bases between. The CDR3 loop spans 13 amino acids. Germline CDR1 reads SGHNT; CDR2 reads YYREEE (reference sequence). CDR3 DNA: TGTGCCAGCAGCTTGTTCCAGGCCTACGAGCAGTACTTC. It encodes CASSLFQAYEQYF.